This TCR beta chain was sequenced for a study of metastatic and nonmetastatic thyroid tumors. CDR3 size: 13 residues. V was shortened by 0 bases and J by 3 bases, with 6 bases between the two germline ends. CDR1 and CDR2 (germline): SGHKS, YYEKEE (reference sequence). TCRdb used MiXCR to call clones anew from the PCR reads. In the table there are just over 20,000 clones, approximately 14% of which are singletons. There were no patients who had received any treatment before thyroid surgery. The chain combines TRBV5-5 with TRBJ1-2; D gene unclear. Specimen: blood. This sequence was found in a female donor with papillary thyroid cancer or a benign thyroid nodule (not recorded which). Some clones in this sample may be carry-over from other donors' samples. The CDR3 reads CASSLEVYYGYTF. CDR3 nucleotide sequence: TGTGCCAGCAGCTTGGAGGTTTACTATGGCTACACCTTC.